This is a list of T cell receptor beta chains from one sample in a study of T cells in Graves' hyperthyroidism and ophthalmopathy. A single record per CDR3 protein comes from TCRdb applying MiXCR to the multiplex PCR reads. The sample holds almost 250,000 distinct CDR3 sequences, around 24% seen once. Sequenced material: blood. These receptors all stem from a woman in her thirties or forties with Graves' ophthalmopathy. CDR3s include the opening cysteine and the closing phenylalanine or tryptophan. Each record gives: D gene, V gene, clone size, J gene, CDR3 protein, CDR3 DNA. A D gene is named only where the DNA matches it firmly. For some rows the clone size is stated as once, few or many, or as a class when expanded; others skip it.

d_gene: .; v_gene: TRBV3-1; abundance: .; j_gene: TRBJ2-7; CDR3aa: CASSQIFRRLPGEQYF; CDR3nt: TGTGCCAGCAGCCAAATCTTCCGGCGCCTCCCGGGCGAGCAGTACTTC
d_gene: .; v_gene: TRBV4-1; abundance: many; j_gene: TRBJ1-5; CDR3aa: CASSQGPGRGNQPQHF; CDR3nt: TGCGCCAGCAGCCAAGGTCCCGGGAGGGGTAATCAGCCCCAGCATTTT
d_gene: TRBD1; v_gene: TRBV12-3/TRBV12-4; abundance: many; j_gene: TRBJ1-5; CDR3aa: CASSEQGDQPQHF; CDR3nt: TGTGCCAGCAGCGAACAGGGGGATCAGCCCCAGCATTTT
d_gene: TRBD2; v_gene: TRBV11-2; abundance: many; j_gene: TRBJ2-7; CDR3aa: CASSFPAGTSGRGEQYF; CDR3nt: TGTGCCAGCAGTTTCCCTGCCGGGACTAGCGGGAGAGGCGAGCAGTACTTC
d_gene: .; v_gene: TRBV27; abundance: many; j_gene: TRBJ2-7; CDR3aa: CASSQLGRQSGQYF; CDR3nt: TGTGCCAGCAGCCAACTGGGACGGCAATCTGGGCAGTACTTC
d_gene: .; v_gene: TRBV29-1; abundance: many; j_gene: TRBJ2-2; CDR3aa: CSVVVSGYTGELFF; CDR3nt: TGCAGCGTTGTTGTCAGCGGGTACACCGGGGAGCTGTTTTTT
d_gene: .; v_gene: TRBV29-1; abundance: many; j_gene: TRBJ2-7; CDR3aa: CSVGTTYEQYF; CDR3nt: TGCAGCGTTGGGACAACCTACGAGCAGTACTTC
d_gene: .; v_gene: TRBV4-2; abundance: many; j_gene: TRBJ2-7; CDR3aa: CASSQGAGTWAYEQYF; CDR3nt: TGTGCCAGCAGCCAAGGTGCCGGGACGTGGGCCTACGAGCAGTACTTC
d_gene: TRBD2; v_gene: TRBV5-6; abundance: many; j_gene: TRBJ2-7; CDR3aa: CASSYVLAGSPYEQYF; CDR3nt: TGTGCCAGCAGCTACGTACTAGCGGGATCCCCCTACGAGCAGTACTTC
d_gene: .; v_gene: TRBV7-3; abundance: .; j_gene: TRBJ2-7; CDR3aa: CASSLWINEQYF; CDR3nt: TGTGCCAGCAGCTTATGGATTAACGAGCAGTACTTC
d_gene: TRBD1; v_gene: TRBV7-8; abundance: .; j_gene: TRBJ1-6; CDR3aa: CASSLSPGQGHSPLHF; CDR3nt: TGTGCCAGCAGCTTATCGCCGGGACAGGGTCATTCACCCCTCCACTTT
d_gene: TRBD1; v_gene: TRBV6-2/TRBV6-3; abundance: many; j_gene: TRBJ1-5; CDR3aa: CASSRLPGTGGFNQPQHF; CDR3nt: TGTGCCAGCAGTCGGCTCCCCGGGACAGGGGGCTTCAATCAGCCCCAGCATTTT
d_gene: TRBD1; v_gene: TRBV3-1; abundance: many; j_gene: TRBJ1-2; CDR3aa: CASSRDRGFGGYTF; CDR3nt: TGTGCCAGCAGCCGGGACAGGGGCTTTGGGGGCTACACCTTC
d_gene: TRBD2; v_gene: TRBV27; abundance: few; j_gene: TRBJ2-7; CDR3aa: CASRLAGGVEQYF; CDR3nt: TGTGCCAGTAGACTAGCGGGAGGGGTCGAGCAGTACTTC
d_gene: .; v_gene: TRBV7-2; abundance: .; j_gene: TRBJ2-7; CDR3aa: CASSSDRYFTEQYF; CDR3nt: TGTGCCAGCAGCTCTGACAGGTACTTCACCGAGCAGTACTTC
d_gene: TRBD2; v_gene: TRBV20-1; abundance: many; j_gene: TRBJ2-7; CDR3aa: CSAAPGLPTLEQYF; CDR3nt: TGCAGTGCTGCTCCGGGACTACCAACTTTAGAGCAGTACTTC
d_gene: TRBD1; v_gene: TRBV12-3/TRBV12-4; abundance: .; j_gene: TRBJ1-1; CDR3aa: CASSSDSDRATEAFF; CDR3nt: TGTGCCAGCAGTTCCGACTCGGACAGGGCAACTGAAGCTTTCTTT
d_gene: .; v_gene: TRBV20-1; abundance: many; j_gene: TRBJ1-1; CDR3aa: CSAPPGVEAFF; CDR3nt: TGCAGTGCTCCGCCGGGAGTTGAAGCTTTCTTT
d_gene: .; v_gene: TRBV4-2; abundance: many; j_gene: TRBJ2-7; CDR3aa: CASSQEKGYEQYF; CDR3nt: TGTGCCAGCAGCCAAGAAAAAGGGTACGAGCAGTACTTC
d_gene: .; v_gene: TRBV18; abundance: few; j_gene: TRBJ2-5; CDR3aa: CASSEGTDETQYF; CDR3nt: TGTGCCAGCTCGGAGGGGACGGATGAGACCCAGTACTTC
d_gene: .; v_gene: TRBV6-5; abundance: .; j_gene: TRBJ2-5; CDR3aa: CASSYSRLTPETQYF; CDR3nt: TGTGCCAGCAGTTACTCGAGGTTAACCCCGGAGACCCAGTACTTC
d_gene: .; v_gene: TRBV3-1; abundance: .; j_gene: TRBJ2-1; CDR3aa: CASSQDAGGAYEQFF; CDR3nt: TGTGCCAGCAGCCAAGATGCCGGAGGGGCCTACGAGCAGTTCTTC
d_gene: .; v_gene: TRBV7-9; abundance: many; j_gene: TRBJ2-4; CDR3aa: CASSNLGGGAKNIQYF; CDR3nt: TGTGCCAGCAGCAACCTAGGAGGTGGCGCCAAAAACATTCAGTACTTC
d_gene: .; v_gene: TRBV20-1; abundance: many; j_gene: TRBJ2-7; CDR3aa: CSAPTVSYEQYF; CDR3nt: TGCAGTGCCCCGACAGTCTCCTACGAGCAGTACTTC
d_gene: TRBD2; v_gene: TRBV6-2/TRBV6-3; abundance: .; j_gene: TRBJ2-5; CDR3aa: CASSYGAGVVETQYF; CDR3nt: TGTGCCAGCAGTTACGGCGCGGGAGTGGTTGAGACCCAGTACTTC
d_gene: TRBD2; v_gene: TRBV7-9; abundance: many; j_gene: TRBJ2-2; CDR3aa: CASSSGTRNTGGLFF; CDR3nt: TGTGCCAGCAGCTCCGGGACTAGGAACACCGGGGGGCTGTTTTTT
d_gene: .; v_gene: TRBV29-1; abundance: .; j_gene: TRBJ2-7; CDR3aa: CSVLITSGGEQYF; CDR3nt: TGCAGCGTATTGATAACGTCGGGCGGCGAGCAGTACTTC
d_gene: TRBD1; v_gene: TRBV7-2; abundance: many; j_gene: TRBJ1-3; CDR3aa: CASSPWTGIGNTIYF; CDR3nt: TGTGCCAGCAGCCCCTGGACAGGGATAGGAAACACCATATATTTT
d_gene: .; v_gene: TRBV7-8; abundance: few; j_gene: TRBJ1-1; CDR3aa: CASSLAGSLGTEAFF; CDR3nt: TGTGCCAGCAGCTTAGCAGGAAGCTTGGGCACTGAAGCTTTCTTT
d_gene: .; v_gene: TRBV20-1; abundance: many; j_gene: TRBJ1-3; CDR3aa: CSALHQAGTIYF; CDR3nt: TGCAGTGCTCTCCATCAGGCGGGCACCATATATTTT
d_gene: TRBD2; v_gene: TRBV6-2/TRBV6-3; abundance: many; j_gene: TRBJ2-5; CDR3aa: CASRGSGEETQYF; CDR3nt: TGTGCCAGCAGGGGGAGCGGGGAAGAGACCCAGTACTTC
d_gene: TRBD1; v_gene: TRBV12-3/TRBV12-4; abundance: many; j_gene: TRBJ2-7; CDR3aa: CASSRPGTGSYEQYF; CDR3nt: TGTGCCAGCAGTCGTCCCGGGACAGGTTCCTACGAGCAGTACTTC
d_gene: .; v_gene: TRBV20-1; abundance: many; j_gene: TRBJ2-2; CDR3aa: CSARPPPNTGELFF; CDR3nt: TGCAGTGCTAGACCCCCACCAAACACCGGGGAGCTGTTTTTT
d_gene: .; v_gene: TRBV9; abundance: .; j_gene: TRBJ2-2; CDR3aa: CASSGQSNTGELFF; CDR3nt: TGTGCCAGCAGCGGTCAGTCGAACACCGGGGAGCTGTTTTTT
d_gene: .; v_gene: TRBV6-1; abundance: .; j_gene: TRBJ1-1; CDR3aa: CASTFSGHYTEAFF; CDR3nt: TGTGCCAGCACCTTTTCGGGACACTACACTGAAGCTTTCTTT
d_gene: TRBD2; v_gene: TRBV2; abundance: many; j_gene: TRBJ2-5; CDR3aa: CASSASGALQETQYF; CDR3nt: TGTGCCAGCAGTGCTAGCGGGGCACTCCAAGAGACCCAGTACTTC
d_gene: .; v_gene: TRBV2; abundance: many; j_gene: TRBJ2-7; CDR3aa: CASTRALYEQYF; CDR3nt: TGTGCCAGCACGAGGGCCCTCTACGAGCAGTACTTC
d_gene: .; v_gene: TRBV5-6; abundance: .; j_gene: TRBJ2-5; CDR3aa: CASSLRVFQETQYF; CDR3nt: TGTGCCAGCAGCTTGAGGGTCTTCCAAGAGACCCAGTACTTC
d_gene: TRBD1; v_gene: TRBV12-3/TRBV12-4; abundance: .; j_gene: TRBJ1-5; CDR3aa: CASSKKGQGIDQPQHF; CDR3nt: TGTGCCAGCAGTAAAAAGGGACAGGGGATTGATCAGCCCCAGCATTTT
d_gene: TRBD1; v_gene: TRBV29-1; abundance: .; j_gene: TRBJ1-2; CDR3aa: CSVAGITRDREEQGYTF; CDR3nt: TGCAGCGTTGCCGGAATAACCCGGGACAGGGAGGAACAAGGCTACACCTTC
d_gene: .; v_gene: TRBV7-6; abundance: many; j_gene: TRBJ1-3; CDR3aa: CASSGGSALGGNTIYF; CDR3nt: TGTGCCAGCAGCGGGGGCAGTGCCCTAGGTGGAAACACCATATATTTT
d_gene: .; v_gene: TRBV15; abundance: many; j_gene: TRBJ1-2; CDR3aa: CATSRDGRERDGYTF; CDR3nt: TGTGCCACCAGCAGAGATGGCAGGGAGAGGGATGGCTACACCTTC
d_gene: .; v_gene: TRBV6-2/TRBV6-3; abundance: few; j_gene: TRBJ2-2; CDR3aa: CASRGLITGELFF; CDR3nt: TGTGCCAGCAGAGGACTGATAACCGGGGAGCTGTTTTTT
d_gene: TRBD2; v_gene: TRBV28; abundance: many; j_gene: TRBJ2-5; CDR3aa: CASSFGIAGAGTQYF; CDR3nt: TGTGCCAGCAGTTTCGGGATAGCGGGAGCTGGGACCCAGTACTTC
d_gene: .; v_gene: TRBV6-5; abundance: many; j_gene: TRBJ1-5; CDR3aa: CASSSLLGQPQHF; CDR3nt: TGTGCCAGCAGTTCCCTCTTGGGACAGCCCCAGCATTTT
d_gene: TRBD1; v_gene: TRBV18; abundance: few; j_gene: TRBJ1-2; CDR3aa: CASSPPSVGTGNGYTF; CDR3nt: TGTGCCAGCTCACCACCTAGTGTCGGGACAGGGAATGGCTACACCTTC
d_gene: .; v_gene: TRBV11-2; abundance: many; j_gene: TRBJ2-5; CDR3aa: CASSLGVQETQYF; CDR3nt: TGTGCCAGCAGTTTAGGGGTACAAGAGACCCAGTACTTC
d_gene: .; v_gene: TRBV27; abundance: .; j_gene: TRBJ2-7; CDR3aa: CASRGEAPEQYF; CDR3nt: TGTGCCAGCAGGGGGGAGGCCCCCGAGCAGTACTTC
d_gene: TRBD1; v_gene: TRBV6-1; abundance: many; j_gene: TRBJ2-4; CDR3aa: CASSPDRGTKNIQYF; CDR3nt: TGTGCCAGCAGTCCCGACAGGGGGACCAAAAACATTCAGTACTTC
d_gene: TRBD2; v_gene: TRBV28; abundance: .; j_gene: TRBJ2-7; CDR3aa: CATQWGGGVTYEQYF; CDR3nt: TGTGCCACCCAATGGGGTGGGGGGGTAACCTACGAGCAGTACTTC
d_gene: .; v_gene: TRBV6-5; abundance: many; j_gene: TRBJ2-7; CDR3aa: CASSPSGYEQWF; CDR3nt: TGTGCCAGCAGTCCCAGCGGCTACGAGCAGTGGTTC
d_gene: .; v_gene: TRBV6-5; abundance: .; j_gene: TRBJ2-7; CDR3aa: CASSYTFGEQYF; CDR3nt: TGTGCCAGCAGTTACACTTTCGGGGAGCAGTACTTC
d_gene: TRBD2; v_gene: TRBV6-1; abundance: many; j_gene: TRBJ2-5; CDR3aa: CASSIGLAGGQETQYF; CDR3nt: TGTGCCAGCAGCATAGGACTAGCGGGGGGACAAGAGACCCAGTACTTC